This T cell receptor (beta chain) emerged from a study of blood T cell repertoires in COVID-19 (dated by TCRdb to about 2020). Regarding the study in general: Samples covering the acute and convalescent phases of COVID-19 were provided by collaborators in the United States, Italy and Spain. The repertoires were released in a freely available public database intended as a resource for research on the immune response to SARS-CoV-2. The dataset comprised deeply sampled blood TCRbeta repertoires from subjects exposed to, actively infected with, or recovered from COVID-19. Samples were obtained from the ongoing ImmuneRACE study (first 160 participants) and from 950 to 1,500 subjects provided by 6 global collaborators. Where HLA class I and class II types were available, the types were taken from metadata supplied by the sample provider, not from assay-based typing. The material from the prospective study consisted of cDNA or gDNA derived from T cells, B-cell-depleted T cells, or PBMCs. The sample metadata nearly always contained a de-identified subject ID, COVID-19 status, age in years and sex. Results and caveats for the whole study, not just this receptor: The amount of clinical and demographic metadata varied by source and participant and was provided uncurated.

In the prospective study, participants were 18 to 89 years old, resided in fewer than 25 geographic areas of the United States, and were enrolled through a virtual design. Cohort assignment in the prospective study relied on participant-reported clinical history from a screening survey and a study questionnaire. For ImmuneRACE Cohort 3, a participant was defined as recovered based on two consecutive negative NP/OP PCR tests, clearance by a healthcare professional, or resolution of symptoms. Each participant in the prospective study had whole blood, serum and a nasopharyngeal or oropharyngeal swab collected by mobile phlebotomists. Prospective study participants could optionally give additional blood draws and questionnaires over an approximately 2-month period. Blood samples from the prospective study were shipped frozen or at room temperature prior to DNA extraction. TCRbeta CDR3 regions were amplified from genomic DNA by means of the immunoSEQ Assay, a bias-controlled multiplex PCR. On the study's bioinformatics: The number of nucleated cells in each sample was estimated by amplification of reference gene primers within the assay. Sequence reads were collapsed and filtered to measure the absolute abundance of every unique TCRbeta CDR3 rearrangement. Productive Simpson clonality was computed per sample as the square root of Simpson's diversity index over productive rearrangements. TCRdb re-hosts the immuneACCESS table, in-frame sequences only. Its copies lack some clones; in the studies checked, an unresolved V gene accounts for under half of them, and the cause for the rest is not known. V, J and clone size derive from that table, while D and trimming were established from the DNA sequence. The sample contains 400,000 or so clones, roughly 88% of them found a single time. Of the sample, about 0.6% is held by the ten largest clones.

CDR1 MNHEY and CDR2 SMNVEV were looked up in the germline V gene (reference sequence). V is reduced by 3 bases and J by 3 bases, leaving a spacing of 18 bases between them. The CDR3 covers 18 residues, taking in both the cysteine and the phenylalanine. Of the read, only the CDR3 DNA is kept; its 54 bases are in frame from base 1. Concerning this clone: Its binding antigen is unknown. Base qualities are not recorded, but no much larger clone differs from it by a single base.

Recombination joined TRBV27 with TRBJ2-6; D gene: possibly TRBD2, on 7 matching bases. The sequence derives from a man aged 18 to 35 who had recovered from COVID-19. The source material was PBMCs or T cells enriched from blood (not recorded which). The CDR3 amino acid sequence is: CASSLLNRGGGGANVLTF. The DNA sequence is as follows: TGTGCCAGCAGTTTGCTTAACCGCGGGGGCGGTGGGGCCAACGTCCTGACTTTC.